The sample holds a few counts of the clone carrying this T cell receptor (beta chain). The data were obtained in a study of T-cell reconstitution after alpha-beta-depleted transplantation in children. Library preparation (for TCRbeta) was performed with unique molecular identifiers. In TCRdb, the PCR reads were re-called with MiXCR into one record per CDR3 protein. This sample has 150,000 to 250,000 distinct CDR3 sequences, with 14% to 15% found just once. CDR1 ENHRY and CDR2 SYGVKD come from the germline V gene. This CDR3 region has 11 residues. V was trimmed by 10 bases and J by 4 bases, leaving 11 bases between them.

Source: PBMCs from the stem cell graft donor, taken from the stem cell graft. This sequence was found in a human donor who donated a stem cell graft to a child with acute lymphoblastic leukemia. V gene TRBV10-3 combines with J gene TRBJ2-7, with D tentatively TRBD2 (5 bases). Here the CDR3 DNA reads TGTGCCACCAGCGGCGATTACGAGCAGTACTTC. This gives the protein CATSGDYEQYF.